A single sample is the source of the 27 T cell receptor beta chains below, sequenced in a study of blood T cell repertoires in COVID-19. The method was immunoSEQ multiplex PCR; TCRdb's version includes in-frame clones alone and lacks a portion of them. The repertoire includes about 230,000 clones, just under 90% of them detected once, and roughly 2.6% sits in the top ten. Sequencing was performed on peripheral blood. Source of these receptors: a young man with COVID-19, enrolled during active disease.

The chain recombines TRBV27 with TRBJ2-3; TRBD1 agrees at 8 bases. With 2 bases clipped from V and 4 bases from J, the junction kept 2 bases outside the gene matches. The length of the CDR3 is 14 residues. Germline V gene sequence: CDR1 MNHEY, CDR2 SMNVEV (reference sequence). As DNA, the CDR3 is TGTGCCAGCAGTTTACAGGGGGCATCAGATACGCAGTATTTT. Protein: CASSLQGASDTQYF.

V is TRBV5-4 and J is TRBJ1-1; no clear D. V shed 0 bases and J shed 2 bases, with 8 bases lying between them. The V gene's germline CDR1 is SGHNT and CDR2 YYREEE (reference sequence). This CDR3 is 14 amino acids long. CDR3 nucleotide sequence: TGTGCCAGCAGCTTGGCCCTGACAAACACTGAAGCTTTCTTT. Its translation is CASSLALTNTEAFF.

V is TRBV7-2 and J is TRBJ2-7; TRBD1 agrees at 11 bases. V lost 6 bases to trimming and J lost 3 bases; unmatched junction nucleotides: 4. The CDR3 covers 14 residues. Per germline, CDR1 SGHTA and CDR2 FQGNSA. The CDR3 is CASSPGTGGYEQYF. The CDR3, as DNA: TGTGCCAGCAGTCCCGGGACAGGGGGCTACGAGCAGTACTTC.

The chain combines TRBV7-7 with TRBJ1-1; D perhaps matches TRBD1 (6 bases). The length of the CDR3 is 14 residues. With 5 bases removed from V and 4 bases from J, the gap between germline ends came to 14 bases. Germline V gives CDR1 SSHAT, CDR2 FNYEAQ (reference sequence). CDR3 DNA sequence: TGTGCCAGCAGCCCGACAGGAGACTTCACTGAAGCTTTCTTT. The encoded protein is CASSPTGDFTEAFF.

This rearrangement joins TRBV25-1 to TRBJ1-2; 7 bases agree with TRBD1. V shed 4 bases, J shed 5 bases, and the junction held 4 bases outside the gene matches. Germline CDR1 reads MGHDK; CDR2 reads SYGVNS. The CDR3 runs 13 residues. DNA for the CDR3: TGTGCCAGCAGTGCCGGGGACAGATATGGCTACACCTTC. Residues: CASSAGDRYGYTF.

The chain has TRBV5-1 and TRBJ2-2, with D possibly TRBD2 on 5 matching bases. CDR1 is SGHRS, CDR2 YFSETQ, per germline. Trimming pared 1 base from V and 2 bases from J, leaving 9 bases between. This CDR3 comprises 15 residues. The CDR3 sequence: CASSLTGDNTGELFF. The CDR3 DNA reads TGCGCCAGCAGCTTGACCGGGGATAACACCGGGGAGCTGTTTTTT.

This chain connects TRBV11-3 to TRBJ2-1; 9 bases fit TRBD1. V shed 5 bases and J 8 bases; nucleotides not matched to a gene: 19. The CDR3 sequence is 18 residues long. Germline V gene data show CDR1 as SGHNT and CDR2 as YENEEA. The CDR3 loop reads CASSVDRGEGGLLDEQFF. Written as DNA, the CDR3 is TGTGCCAGCAGCGTGGACAGGGGAGAAGGTGGGCTTCTGGATGAGCAGTTCTTC.

The chain employs TRBV7-2 and TRBJ1-2, with 9 bases that match TRBD1. V lost 0 bases to trimming and J lost 8 bases; unmatched junction nucleotides: 4. The CDR3 has 14 amino acids. Germline V gene data show CDR1 as SGHTA and CDR2 as FQGNSA. The CDR3 is CASSLATGGSGYTF. CDR3 coding DNA: TGTGCCAGCAGCTTAGCAACAGGGGGCTCGGGCTACACCTTC. Full variable domain (remainder filled in from reference TRBV7-2 and TRBJ1-2): GAGVSQSPSNKVTEKGKDVELRCDPISGHTALYWYRQSLGQGLEFLIYFQGNSAPDKSGLPSDRFSAERTGGSVSTLTIQRTQQEDSAVYLCASSLATGGSGYTFGSGTRLTVV.

This chain uses TRBV3-1 (or the pseudogene TRBV3-2) with TRBJ1-2, with D tentatively TRBD1 (6 bases). The CDR3 is 13 residues long. V was cut by 5 bases and J by 6 bases, with 13 bases left in between. Looked up from germline, CDR1 is LGHDT and CDR2 is YNNKEL (reference sequence). The CDR3 nucleotides are TGTGCCAGCAGCTCAGGAAGGGGGAATGGCTACACCTTC. This sequence encodes CASSSGRGNGYTF.

This rearrangement joins TRBV11-1 to TRBJ2-5; D possibly corresponds to TRBD1 (6 bases). The CDR3 runs to 15 residues. Between the trimmed V and J ends, which lost 6 bases and 4 bases, there was a span of 18 bases. Germline-derived CDR1 and CDR2 are SGHAT and FQDESV (reference sequence). The CDR3 loop is CASSWTVGEGETQYF. The CDR3 DNA reads as TGTGCCAGCAGTTGGACAGTTGGCGAGGGAGAGACCCAGTACTTC.

The V call is TRBV29-1, the J call TRBJ2-2; D call uncertain. Looked up from germline, CDR1 is SQVTM and CDR2 is ANQGSEA. The CDR3 runs to 13 residues. The V and J ends lost 4 bases and 4 bases respectively, with 10 bases between them. As DNA, the CDR3 is TGCAGCGTTGCCAACAGATCCACCGGGGAGCTGTTTTTT. It codes for CSVANRSTGELFF.

A word on this clone: Other DNA sequences from this sample encode an identical CDR3 as well. This rearrangement joins TRBV30 to TRBJ1-5; perhaps TRBD1 as D (6 bases). V was shortened by 0 bases and J by 7 bases, with 13 bases between the two germline ends. Germline V lookup: CDR1 GTSNPN, CDR2 SVGIG (reference sequence). This CDR3 region has 14 residues. The CDR3: CAWSVGGGNQPQHF. The CDR3 DNA follows: TGTGCCTGGAGTGTAGGGGGGGGAAACCAGCCCCAGCATTTT.

The chain carries TRBV28 and TRBJ1-1, with D tentatively TRBD1 (5 bases). Per germline, CDR1 MDHEN and CDR2 SYDVKM. CDR3 size: 13 residues. Trimming took off 6 bases at V and 0 bases at J, with 8 bases between the two ends. CDR3 sequence reads: CASRSGVNTEAFF. CDR3 nucleotides: TGTGCCAGCAGATCGGGGGTGAACACTGAAGCTTTCTTT.

The chain joins TRBV4-2 to TRBJ2-1; D unresolved. V was pared by 1 base and J by 7 bases, with 8 bases between. CDR1 and CDR2 from the germline V gene are LGHNA and YNFKEQ. This CDR3 region has 13 residues. As DNA, the CDR3 is TGTGCCAGCAGCCAAGTGTCGCGAAATGAGCAGTTCTTC. Its translation: CASSQVSRNEQFF.

V is TRBV6-4 and J is TRBJ1-5; possible D gene TRBD1, 5 bases. Germline CDR1 and CDR2: MRHNA and SNTAGT. The CDR3 is 15 amino acids. Trimming left V 0 bases short and J 10 bases short, with 16 bases between. The CDR3 region is CASSDSQDGGGPQHF. Written as DNA, the CDR3 is TGTGCCAGCAGTGACTCTCAGGACGGGGGAGGACCCCAGCATTTT.

This chain uses TRBV6-1 with TRBJ1-4; D not certain. Trimming removed 3 bases from V and 4 bases from J, with 6 bases in between. The CDR3 runs 13 residues. The V gene's germline CDR1 is MNHNS and CDR2 SASEGT. This CDR3 reads CASSERSNEKLFF. In DNA form, the CDR3 reads TGTGCCAGCAGTGAGAGAAGTAATGAAAAACTGTTTTTT.

This chain connects TRBV7-3 to TRBJ2-3; the D gene is possibly TRBD1 (5 bases). This CDR3 contains 14 residues. V lost 2 bases and J lost 3, with 9 bases in between. Per the germline V gene, CDR1 is SGHTA and CDR2 is FQGTGA. The CDR3 nucleotides are TGTGCCAGCAGCTTAGCAGGGTGGACAGATACGCAGTATTTT. Protein sequence: CASSLAGWTDTQYF.

CDR3 region: CASSLYQGGNTEAFF. DNA for the CDR3: TGTGCCAGCAGTTTATACCAGGGCGGGAACACTGAAGCTTTCTTT. The genes are TRBV27 and TRBJ1-1, with a weak D call TRBD1 (5 bases). CDR1 and CDR2 (germline): MNHEY, SMNVEV (reference sequence). This CDR3 is 15 amino acids long. Trimming removed 1 base from V and 1 base from J, with 10 bases in between.

This chain links TRBV6-6 with TRBJ2-3, with TRBD1 matching over 8 bases. CDR1 is MNHNY, CDR2 SVGAGI, per germline (reference sequence). The V gene end was trimmed by 6 bases and the J gene end by 4 bases; junction bases not matched to a gene: 12. This CDR3 comprises 16 residues. The CDR3 bases are TGTGCCAGCAGGATTCACCTCGGACAGGGAGCAGATACGCAGTATTTT. Protein product: CASRIHLGQGADTQYF.

This chain joins TRBV18 and TRBJ2-7, with 8 bases lining up with TRBD2. Germline V gene lookup returns CDR1 KGHSH and CDR2 LQKENI. V was pared by 2 bases and J by 0 bases, with 6 bases of the junction left unmatched. The CDR3 contains 16 residues. The CDR3 region has the DNA TGTGCCAGCTCACCAGGACTAGCCCAAATCTCCTACGAGCAGTACTTC. This translates into CASSPGLAQISYEQYF.

The chain has TRBV6-5 and TRBJ2-5; possibly TRBD2 for D (6 bases). In germline, CDR1 is MNHEY, CDR2 SVGAGI. V dropped 0 bases and J dropped 6 bases, with 11 bases sitting between them. CDR3 size: 14 residues. The CDR3: CASSYSRGGKTQYF. For the CDR3, the DNA is TGTGCCAGCAGTTACTCTAGGGGAGGAAAGACCCAGTACTTC.

V is TRBV5-4 and J is TRBJ1-1, with TRBD1 identical over 8 bases. The CDR3 covers 12 residues. The V gene end was trimmed by 7 bases and the J gene end by 4 bases; junction bases not matched to a gene: 3. The germline V gene has CDR1 SGHNT and CDR2 YYREEE (reference sequence). The CDR3 spells CASRQGSTEAFF. CDR3 DNA: TGTGCCAGCCGACAGGGGAGCACTGAAGCTTTCTTT.

V gene TRBV7-6 combines with J gene TRBJ1-3, with a tentative D call TRBD1 (6 bases). V was trimmed by 4 bases and J by 7 bases, leaving 17 bases between them. The CDR3 is 15 residues long. Germline values: CDR1 SGHVS, CDR2 FNYEAQ. CDR3 in DNA: TGTGCCAGCAGCTCCGGCCGACAGGTGCGGAACACCATATATTTT. Translating gives CASSSGRQVRNTIYF.

The CDR3 reads CASSIMAGLNEKLFF. The CDR3 nucleotides read TGTGCCAGTAGTATCATGGCAGGGCTGAATGAAAAACTGTTTTTT. The rearrangement links TRBV19 to TRBJ1-4; possible D gene TRBD1, 5 bases. The V and J ends lost 3 bases and 5 bases respectively, with 13 bases between them. Looked up from germline, CDR1 is LNHDA and CDR2 is SQIVND (reference sequence). CDR3 length: 15 amino acids.

This chain links TRBV30 with TRBJ1-5; weak D call: TRBD1 (6 bases). Germline CDR1 reads GTSNPN; CDR2 reads SVGIG (reference sequence). Trimming cost V 1 base and J 2 bases, with 15 bases left between them. The CDR3 extends over 16 amino acids. CDR3 bases: TGTGCCTGGAGTGACGGCAGGGGTGTCGGCAATCAGCCCCAGCATTTT. Encoded protein: CAWSDGRGVGNQPQHF.

This chain joins TRBV9 and TRBJ1-1; 11 bases are shared with TRBD1. V dropped 4 bases and J dropped 1; count of bases not matched to a gene: 3. This CDR3 is built from 15 residues. In germline, CDR1 is SGDLS, CDR2 YYNGEE. Here the CDR3 reads CASSPGQGANTEAFF. CDR3 sequence (DNA): TGTGCCAGCAGCCCCGGACAGGGGGCGAACACTGAAGCTTTCTTT.

V and J are TRBV9 and TRBJ2-5; TRBD2 is a possible D gene (6 bases). Per germline, CDR1 SGDLS and CDR2 YYNGEE. The V gene lost 3 bases and the J gene lost 7 bases, with 31 bases spanning the gap. CDR3 size: 19 residues. The CDR3 DNA follows: TGTGCCAGCAGCGCGGGTCTGGGACTGTACCAATTGAGTTCGGGGACCCAGTACTTC. Protein product: CASSAGLGLYQLSSGTQYF.